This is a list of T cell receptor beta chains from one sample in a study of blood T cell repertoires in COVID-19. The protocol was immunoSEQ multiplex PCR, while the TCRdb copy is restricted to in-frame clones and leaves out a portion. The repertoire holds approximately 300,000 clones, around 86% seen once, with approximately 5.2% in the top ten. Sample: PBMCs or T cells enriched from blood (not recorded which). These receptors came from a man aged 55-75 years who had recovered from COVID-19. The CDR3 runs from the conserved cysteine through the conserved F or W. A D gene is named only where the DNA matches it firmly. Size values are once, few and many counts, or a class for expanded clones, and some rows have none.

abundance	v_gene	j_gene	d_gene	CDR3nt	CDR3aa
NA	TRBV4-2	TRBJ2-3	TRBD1	TGTGCCAGCAGCCAAGGGGACAGGGGAACCACAGATACGCAGTATTTT	CASSQGDRGTTDTQYF
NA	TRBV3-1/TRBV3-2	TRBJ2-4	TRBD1	TGTGCCAGCAGCCAGGACTTGGACAGGGCTAAAAACATTCAGTACTTC	CASSQDLDRAKNIQYF
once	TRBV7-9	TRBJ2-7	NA	TGTGCCAGCAGCTTAGACACAGGAAGATCCTACGAGCAGTACTTC	CASSLDTGRSYEQYF
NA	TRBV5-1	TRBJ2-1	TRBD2	TGCGCCAGCAGCCCCGTTCGAGCGGGACCGACCGGCGAGCAGTTCTTC	CASSPVRAGPTGEQFF
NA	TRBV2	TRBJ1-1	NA	TGTGCCAGCTCACTGAGCCCGAACACTGAAGCTTTCTTT	CASSLSPNTEAFF
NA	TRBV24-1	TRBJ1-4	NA	TGTGCCACCAGTGATCCATCGTCGGGTAGTCTTGGTGAAAAACTGTTTTTT	CATSDPSSGSLGEKLFF
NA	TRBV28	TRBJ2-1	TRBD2	TGTGCCAGCAGTGCGTGGACTAGCGGGATTACTTACAATGAGCAGTTCTTC	CASSAWTSGITYNEQFF
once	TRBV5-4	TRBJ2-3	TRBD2	TGTGCCAGCAGCTTGGCGGGAGGGCCGGCAGATACGCAGTATTTT	CASSLAGGPADTQYF
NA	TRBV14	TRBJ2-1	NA	TGTGCCAGCAGCCTCCAGAATGAGCAGTTCTTC	CASSLQNEQFF
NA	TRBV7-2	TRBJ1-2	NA	TGTGCCAGCAGCTTAGTGGCGGGGGCCTATGGCTACACCTTC	CASSLVAGAYGYTF
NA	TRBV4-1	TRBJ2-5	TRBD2	TGCGCCAGCAGCCAAGACGGGACTAGCGGGATTGAGACCCAGTACTTC	CASSQDGTSGIETQYF
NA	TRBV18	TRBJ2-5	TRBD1	TGTGCCAGCTCACCCCGGACAGGAGTCCAAGAGACCCAGTACTTC	CASSPRTGVQETQYF
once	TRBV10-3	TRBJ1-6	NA	TGTGCCATCAAGTCTACAGGCTCCCCGAATGGATCACCCCTCCACTTT	CAIKSTGSPNGSPLHF
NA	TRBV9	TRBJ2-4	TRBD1	TGTGCCAGCAGCGCCGGGACAGGGGAAAACATTCAGTACTTC	CASSAGTGENIQYF
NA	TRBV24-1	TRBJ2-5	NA	TGTGCCACCAGTGAACAGGGCCGAGAGACCCAGTACTTC	CATSEQGRETQYF
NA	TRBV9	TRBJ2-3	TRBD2	TGTGCCAGCAGCCCCCGGCGGGGGGCAGATACGCAGTATTTT	CASSPRRGADTQYF
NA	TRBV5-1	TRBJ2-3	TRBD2	TGCGCCAGCAGCTTGGGTCTAGCGGGTCAAGATACGCAGTATTTT	CASSLGLAGQDTQYF
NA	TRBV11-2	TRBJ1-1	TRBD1	TGTGCCAGCAGCCCCGGGACAGGTGAGAGCACTGAAGCTTTCTTT	CASSPGTGESTEAFF
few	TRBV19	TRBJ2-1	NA	TGTGCCAGTAGTCCCTACAGGTACAATGAGCAGTTCTTC	CASSPYRYNEQFF
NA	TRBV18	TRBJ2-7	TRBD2	TGTGCCAGCTCACCACCGATCGGCGGGAGCGTCTACGAGCAGTACTTC	CASSPPIGGSVYEQYF
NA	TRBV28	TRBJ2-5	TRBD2	TGTGCCAGCAGTGGACCCGGAGGAGCGGGAGGAGAGACCCAGTACTTC	CASSGPGGAGGETQYF
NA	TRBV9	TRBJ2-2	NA	TGTGCCAGCAGCGTAGAGCTGGGAGTCCCCGGGGAGCTGTTTTTT	CASSVELGVPGELFF
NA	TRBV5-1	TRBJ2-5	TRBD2	TGCGCCAGCAGCTTGGGAGCGGGAATCGGAGAGACCCAGTACTTC	CASSLGAGIGETQYF
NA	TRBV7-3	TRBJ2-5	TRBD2	TGTGCCAGCAGCAGGACTAGCGGGAGTTTAGAGACCCAGTACTTC	CASSRTSGSLETQYF
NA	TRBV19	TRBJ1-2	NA	TGTGCCAGTAGTATACGGGGGACGACTGGCTACACCTTC	CASSIRGTTGYTF
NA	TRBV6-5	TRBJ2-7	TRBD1	TGTGCCAGCAAAACAGGGGCAAATTACGAGCAGTACTTC	CASKTGANYEQYF
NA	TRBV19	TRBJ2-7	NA	TGTGCCAGTAGTATGGACAGCTACGAGCAGTACTTC	CASSMDSYEQYF
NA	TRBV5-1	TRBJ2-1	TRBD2	TGCGCCAGCAGCTTTTTGGTGCGGGGGGGTGTCTCCTACAATGAGCAGTTCTTC	CASSFLVRGGVSYNEQFF
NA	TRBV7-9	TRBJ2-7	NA	TGTGCCAGCAGTCTTGATTTCAGCGAGCAGTACTTC	CASSLDFSEQYF
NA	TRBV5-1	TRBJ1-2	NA	TGCGCCAGCAGCTTTAACAGGGAGACTGGCTACACCTTC	CASSFNRETGYTF
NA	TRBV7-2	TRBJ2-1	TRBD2	TGTGCCAGCAGCCCAGGACTAGCGGGGATTACAATGAGTGAAAATGGCGAGTTCTTC	CASSPGLAGITMSENGEFF
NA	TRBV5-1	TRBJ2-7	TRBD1	TGCGCCAGCAGCTTAACAACAGGGGCCTCCTACGAGCAGTACTTC	CASSLTTGASYEQYF